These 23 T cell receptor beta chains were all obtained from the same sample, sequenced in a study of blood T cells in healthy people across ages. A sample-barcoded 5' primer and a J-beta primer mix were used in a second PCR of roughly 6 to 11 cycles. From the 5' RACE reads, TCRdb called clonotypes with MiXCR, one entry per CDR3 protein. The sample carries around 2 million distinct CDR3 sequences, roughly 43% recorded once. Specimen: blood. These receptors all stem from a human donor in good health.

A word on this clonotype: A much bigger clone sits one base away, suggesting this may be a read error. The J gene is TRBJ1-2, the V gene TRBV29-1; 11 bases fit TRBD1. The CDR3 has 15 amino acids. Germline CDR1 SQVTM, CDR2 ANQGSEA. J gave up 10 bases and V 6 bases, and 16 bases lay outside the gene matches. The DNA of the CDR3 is TGCAGCGTACCAGATCCGGGACAGGGGGATAGAGACTACACCTTC. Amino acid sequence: CSVPDPGQGDRDYTF.

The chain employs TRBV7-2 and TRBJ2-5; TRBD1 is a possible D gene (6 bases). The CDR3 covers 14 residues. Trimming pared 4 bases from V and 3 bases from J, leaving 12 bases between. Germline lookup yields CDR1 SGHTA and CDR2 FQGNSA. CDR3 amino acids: CASSSGTLKETQYF. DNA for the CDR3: TGTGCCAGCAGCTCCGGGACACTTAAAGAGACCCAGTACTTC.

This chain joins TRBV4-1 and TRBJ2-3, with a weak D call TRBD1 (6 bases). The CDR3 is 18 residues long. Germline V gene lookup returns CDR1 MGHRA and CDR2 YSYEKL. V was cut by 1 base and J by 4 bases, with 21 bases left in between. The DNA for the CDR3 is TGCGCCAGCAGCCAAGTGTTGGCTGGAAGGCAGGGGCCAGATACGCAGTATTTT. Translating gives CASSQVLAGRQGPDTQYF.

CDR3 loop: CASGFEAYQPQHF. Here the CDR3 DNA reads TGTGCTAGTGGTTTTGAGGCGTATCAGCCCCAGCATTTT. This sequence joins TRBV12-5 and TRBJ1-5; D is uncertain. Germline V CDR1 and CDR2: LGHNT, FRNRAP. V lost 3 bases and J 5 bases, leaving 8 bases between the germline ends. This CDR3 has 13 amino acids.

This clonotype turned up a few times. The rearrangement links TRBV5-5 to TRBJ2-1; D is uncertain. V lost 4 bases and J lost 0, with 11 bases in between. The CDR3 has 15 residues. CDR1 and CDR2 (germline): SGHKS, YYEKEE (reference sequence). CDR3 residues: CASSPRVFSYNEQFF. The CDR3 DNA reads TGTGCCAGCAGCCCCCGTGTCTTCTCCTACAATGAGCAGTTCTTC.

CDR3 amino acids: CASSLQGMNTGELFF. CDR3 nucleotides: TGCGCCAGCAGCTTACAGGGCATGAACACCGGGGAGCTGTTTTTT. The rearrangement links TRBV5-1 to TRBJ2-2; possible D gene TRBD1, 6 bases. This CDR3 has 15 amino acids. Germline V lookup: CDR1 SGHRS, CDR2 YFSETQ. Trimming took 2 bases from V and 1 from J, leaving 9 bases between them.

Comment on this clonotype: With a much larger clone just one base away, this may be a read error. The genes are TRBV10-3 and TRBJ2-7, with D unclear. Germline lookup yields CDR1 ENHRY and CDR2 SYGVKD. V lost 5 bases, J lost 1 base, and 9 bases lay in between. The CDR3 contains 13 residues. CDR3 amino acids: CAISFDRSYEQYF. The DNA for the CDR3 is TGTGCCATCAGTTTTGACCGGTCCTACGAGCAGTACTTC.

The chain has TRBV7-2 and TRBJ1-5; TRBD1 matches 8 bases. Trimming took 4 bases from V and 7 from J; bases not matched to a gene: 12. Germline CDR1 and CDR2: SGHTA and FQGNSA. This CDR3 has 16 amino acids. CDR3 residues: CASSSLSGQGSQPQHF. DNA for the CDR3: TGTGCCAGCAGCTCTCTTAGCGGACAGGGTTCCCAGCCCCAGCATTTT.

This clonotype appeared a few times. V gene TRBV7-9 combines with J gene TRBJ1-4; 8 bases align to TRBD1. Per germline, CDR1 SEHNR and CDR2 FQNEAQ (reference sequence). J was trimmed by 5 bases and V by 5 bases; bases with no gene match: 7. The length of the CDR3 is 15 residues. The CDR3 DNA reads TGTGCCAGCAGCCGGACCCGACAGGGGAATGAAAAACTGTTTTTT. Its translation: CASSRTRQGNEKLFF.

CDR3 sequence reads: CAIRSSRETQYF. The CDR3 DNA is TGTGCCATCCGATCGTCTCGAGAGACCCAGTACTTC. This chain joins TRBV10-3 and TRBJ2-5; D gene unclear. The V and J ends lost 8 bases and 4 bases respectively, with 11 bases between them. Germline CDR1 ENHRY, CDR2 SYGVKD. The CDR3 covers 12 residues.

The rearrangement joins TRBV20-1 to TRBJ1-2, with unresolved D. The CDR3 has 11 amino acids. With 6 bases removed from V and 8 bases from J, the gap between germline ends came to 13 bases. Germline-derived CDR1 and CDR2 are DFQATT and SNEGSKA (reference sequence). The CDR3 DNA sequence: TGCAGTGCCCAGACCGGTGGGGGCTACACCTTC. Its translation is CSAQTGGGYTF.

CDR3 amino acids: CASSYSLTSNSTDTQYF. CDR3 DNA sequence: TGTGCCAGCAGTTACTCCCTGACATCGAATAGCACAGATACGCAGTATTTT. The V and J genes are TRBV6-2 or TRBV6-3 and TRBJ2-3; D is undetermined. The V end lost 0 bases, the J end lost 0 bases, and 13 bases lay between the germline ends. The CDR3 sequence is 17 residues long. Germline CDR1 is MNHEY and CDR2 is SVGEGT.

CDR3 in DNA: TGTGCCAGCAGCTACGAGACAGACCCTAATGAAAAACTGTTTTTT. Encoded protein: CASSYETDPNEKLFF. J is TRBJ1-4 and V is TRBV11-3; D may be TRBD1 (5 bases). V lost 4 bases and J 3 bases, leaving 12 bases between the germline ends. Germline V CDR1 and CDR2: SGHNT, YENEEA. There are 15 residues in the CDR3.

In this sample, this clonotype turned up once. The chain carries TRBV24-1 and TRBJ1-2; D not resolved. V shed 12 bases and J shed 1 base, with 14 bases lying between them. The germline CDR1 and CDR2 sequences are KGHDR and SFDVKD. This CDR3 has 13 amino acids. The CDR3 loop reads CAASIGDNYGYTF. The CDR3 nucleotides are TGTGCCGCCTCGATTGGGGATAACTATGGCTACACCTTC.

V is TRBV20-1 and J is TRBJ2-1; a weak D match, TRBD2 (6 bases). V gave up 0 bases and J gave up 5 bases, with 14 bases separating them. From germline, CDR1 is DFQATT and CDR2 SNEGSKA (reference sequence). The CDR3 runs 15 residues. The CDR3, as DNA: TGCAGTGCTAGAGAGGGCAGGTGGGGGGACAATGAGCAGTTCTTC. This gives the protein CSAREGRWGDNEQFF.

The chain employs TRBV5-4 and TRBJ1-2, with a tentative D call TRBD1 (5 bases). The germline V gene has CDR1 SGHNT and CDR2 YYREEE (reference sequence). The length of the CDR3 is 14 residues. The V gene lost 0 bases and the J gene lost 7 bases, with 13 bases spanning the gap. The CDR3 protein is CASSLDRSSCGYTF. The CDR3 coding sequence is TGTGCCAGCAGCTTGGACAGGAGCTCCTGTGGCTACACCTTC.

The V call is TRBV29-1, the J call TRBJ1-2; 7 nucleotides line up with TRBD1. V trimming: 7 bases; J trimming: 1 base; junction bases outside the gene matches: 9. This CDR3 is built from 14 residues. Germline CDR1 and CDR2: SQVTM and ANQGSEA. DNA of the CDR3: TGCAGCGCATCCTCGGCAGGGGGTAACTATGGCTACACCTTC. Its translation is CSASSAGGNYGYTF. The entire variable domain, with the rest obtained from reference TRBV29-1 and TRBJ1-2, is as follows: SAVISQKPSRDICQRGTSLTIQCQVDSQVTMMFWYRQQPGQSLTLIATANQGSEATYESGFVIDKFPISRPNLTFSTLTVSNMSPEDSSIYLCSASSAGGNYGYTFGSGTRLTVV.

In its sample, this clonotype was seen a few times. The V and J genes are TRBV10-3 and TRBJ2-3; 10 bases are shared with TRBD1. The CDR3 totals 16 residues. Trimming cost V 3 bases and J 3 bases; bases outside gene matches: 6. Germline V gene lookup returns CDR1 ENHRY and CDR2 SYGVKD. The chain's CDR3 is CAISDRQGAVTDTQYF. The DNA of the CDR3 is TGTGCCATCAGTGACCGACAGGGGGCGGTGACAGATACGCAGTATTTT.

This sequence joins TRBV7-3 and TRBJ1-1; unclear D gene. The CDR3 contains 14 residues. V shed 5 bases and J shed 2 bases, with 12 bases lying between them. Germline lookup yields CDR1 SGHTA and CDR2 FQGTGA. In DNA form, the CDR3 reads TGTGCCAGCAGCCCTAATCCAACAAACACTGAAGCTTTCTTT. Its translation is CASSPNPTNTEAFF.

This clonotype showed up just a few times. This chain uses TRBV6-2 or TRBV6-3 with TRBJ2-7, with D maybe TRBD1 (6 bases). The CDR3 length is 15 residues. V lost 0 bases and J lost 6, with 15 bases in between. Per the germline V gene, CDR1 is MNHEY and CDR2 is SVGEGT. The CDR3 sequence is CASSYSRTVTGEQYF. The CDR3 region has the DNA TGTGCCAGCAGTTACTCGCGGACAGTCACCGGCGAGCAGTACTTC.

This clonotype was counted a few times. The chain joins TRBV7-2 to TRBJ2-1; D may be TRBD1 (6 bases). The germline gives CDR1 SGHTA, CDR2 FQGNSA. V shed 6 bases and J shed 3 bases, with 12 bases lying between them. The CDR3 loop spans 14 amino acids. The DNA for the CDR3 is TGTGCCAGCAGGACCGGACAGATCTACAATGAGCAGTTCTTC. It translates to CASRTGQIYNEQFF. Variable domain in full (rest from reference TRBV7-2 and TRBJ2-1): GAGVSQSPSNKVTEKGKDVELRCDPISGHTALYWYRQSLGQGLEFLIYFQGNSAPDKSGLPSDRFSAERTGGSVSTLTIQRTQQEDSAVYLCASRTGQIYNEQFFGPGTRLTVL.

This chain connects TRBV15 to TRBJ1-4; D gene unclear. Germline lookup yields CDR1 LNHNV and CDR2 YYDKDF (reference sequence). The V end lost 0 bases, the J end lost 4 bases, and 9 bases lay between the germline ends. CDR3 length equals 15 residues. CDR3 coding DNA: TGTGCCACCAGCAGAGATCTAAAATATAATGAAAAACTGTTTTTT. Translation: CATSRDLKYNEKLFF.

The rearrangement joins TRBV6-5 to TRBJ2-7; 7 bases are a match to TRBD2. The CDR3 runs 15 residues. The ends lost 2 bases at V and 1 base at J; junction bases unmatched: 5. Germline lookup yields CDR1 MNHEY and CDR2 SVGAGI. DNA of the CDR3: TGTGCCAGCAGTTACCAGGCTAGCGGATCCTACGAGCAGTACTTC. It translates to CASSYQASGSYEQYF.